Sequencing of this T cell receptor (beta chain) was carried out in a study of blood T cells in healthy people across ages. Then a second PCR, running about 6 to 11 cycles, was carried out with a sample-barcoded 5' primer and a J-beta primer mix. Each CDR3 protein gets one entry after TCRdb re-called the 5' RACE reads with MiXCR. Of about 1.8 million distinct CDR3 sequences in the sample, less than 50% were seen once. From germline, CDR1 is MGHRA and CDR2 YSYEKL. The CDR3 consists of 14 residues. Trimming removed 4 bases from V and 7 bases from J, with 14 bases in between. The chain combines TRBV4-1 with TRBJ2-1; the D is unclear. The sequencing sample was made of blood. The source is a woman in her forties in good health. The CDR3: CASSRVFVANEQFF. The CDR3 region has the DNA TGCGCCAGCAGCCGAGTGTTCGTTGCTAATGAGCAGTTCTTC.